This T cell receptor (beta chain) was sequenced during a study of CD8 T cells in Susac syndrome. Across the study: When blood was collected, patients with Susac syndrome were therapy-naive, were taking corticosteroids, or were receiving intravenous immunoglobulin alone.

Reverse transcription of about 0.5 to 1 ug RNA used random hexamers. TCRdb analysed the immunoSEQ multiplex PCR reads with MiXCR anew, one entry per CDR3 protein. The sample lists about 190,000 distinct CDR3 sequences; 75% to 95% were seen once. Study-wide points: CD4+ repertoires of Susac syndrome patients lacked detectable clonal expansion.

Concerning this clonotype itself: Its matching antigen is unknown.

Germline V gene data show CDR1 as SGHVS and CDR2 as FQNEAQ. CDR3 length: 17 amino acids. V shed 1 base and J shed 4 bases, with 17 bases lying between them. The chain joins TRBV7-8 to TRBJ2-1; a weak D match, TRBD1 (5 bases). The clonotype was recovered from a human donor with Susac syndrome. The sample was CD4+ T cells from PBMCs. CDR3 bases: TGTGCCAGCAGCTTAGGGTTTCAGGACACTAATTACAATGAGCAGTTCTTC. Amino acid sequence: CASSLGFQDTNYNEQFF.